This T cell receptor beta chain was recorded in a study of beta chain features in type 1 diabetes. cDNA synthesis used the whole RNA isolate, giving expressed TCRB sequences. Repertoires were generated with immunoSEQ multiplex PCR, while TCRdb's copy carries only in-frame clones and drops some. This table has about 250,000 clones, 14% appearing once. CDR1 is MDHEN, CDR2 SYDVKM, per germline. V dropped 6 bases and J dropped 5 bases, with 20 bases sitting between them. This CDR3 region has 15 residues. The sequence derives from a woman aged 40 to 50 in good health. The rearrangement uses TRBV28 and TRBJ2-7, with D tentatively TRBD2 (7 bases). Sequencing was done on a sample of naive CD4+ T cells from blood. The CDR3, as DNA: TGTGCCAGCAGCTCGGGGGGCGCCAGGTCCCACGAGCAGTACTTC. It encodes CASSSGGARSHEQYF.